This T cell receptor (beta chain) is drawn from a study of spatial heterogeneity in lung cancer. Time point defined: sample taken at primary tumor resection. Tumor, nontumor lung or frozen PBMC supplied whole RNA that was sequenced unsorted. A unique molecular identifier was carried by every single TCR cDNA molecule. TCRdb reanalysed the 5' RACE reads using MiXCR and keeps one entry per CDR3 protein. The table records 7,200 or so distinct CDR3 sequences, 3.5% to 4.5% of them present only once. This clonotype was seen ten or more times. The specimen comprised normal lung tissue next to the tumor, sampled at surgery. This TCR derives from a female donor with early-stage non-small cell lung cancer.

The CDR3 bases are TGCAGTGCTGTCCAGGGGGCCCTTACCGTGCAAGAGACCCAGTACTTC. Protein sequence: CSAVQGALTVQETQYF. This chain connects TRBV20-1 to TRBJ2-5; 8 bases are shared with TRBD1. Germline V gene sequence: CDR1 DFQATT, CDR2 SNEGSKA (reference sequence). This CDR3 is 16 amino acids long. V gave up 5 bases and J gave up 2 bases; unmatched junction bases: 13.